These T cell receptor beta chains were read from a single sample in a study of blood T cell repertoires in COVID-19. Data came from immunoSEQ multiplex PCR; TCRdb stores just in-frame clones and leaves some out. The sample lists around 180,000 clones; 76% were seen once. The specimen was PBMCs or T cells enriched from blood (not recorded which). These receptors were collected from a woman aged 50 to 60 with acute COVID-19. Both conserved end residues are part of each CDR3. Each record gives: J gene, V gene, clone size, D gene, CDR3 DNA, CDR3 protein. D genes are given only for firm matches. Clone size is given for some rows only: seen once, a few or many times, or a class if the clone is expanded.

>TRBJ1-6|TRBV6-2/TRBV6-3|few|TRBD1
TGTGCCAGCAGCCATACCGGACAGGGAGTCAATTCACCCCTCCACTTT
CASSHTGQGVNSPLHF
>TRBJ1-2|TRBV6-5|-|-
TGTGCCAGCAGTTACTCCCAGGGAGGGCTTGGCTACACCTTC
CASSYSQGGLGYTF
>TRBJ1-2|TRBV18|-|TRBD1
TGTGCCAGCTTTCGGGACAGCGGTAACTATGGCTACACCTTC
CASFRDSGNYGYTF
>TRBJ2-1|TRBV27|-|TRBD2
TGTGCCAGCCGTCTATGGACTAGCGGGAGACTGAATGAGCAGTTCTTC
CASRLWTSGRLNEQFF
>TRBJ1-2|TRBV4-1|few|TRBD1
TGCGCCAGCAGCCAAGAGGACCGGGACAGGGGTGGCTACACCTTC
CASSQEDRDRGGYTF
>TRBJ2-5|TRBV28|-|TRBD1
TGTGCCAGCACCGGGACAGGGGGCCGGCAAGAGACCCAGTACTTC
CASTGTGGRQETQYF
>TRBJ2-4|TRBV7-2|-|-
TGTGCCAGCAGCTTCGGGGGAACCAAAAACATTCAGTACTTC
CASSFGGTKNIQYF
>TRBJ2-1|TRBV7-8|-|-
TGTGCCAGCAGCCCACTCAGGGTGAACTCCTACAATGAGCAGTTCTTC
CASSPLRVNSYNEQFF
>TRBJ1-2|TRBV18|once|-
TGTGCCAGCTCACCACCGTGGGAGGGTTCCTATGGCTACACCTTC
CASSPPWEGSYGYTF
>TRBJ2-1|TRBV12-3/TRBV12-4|-|-
TGTGCCAGCAGGTACGAGGGAGCCAATGAGCAGTTCTTC
CASRYEGANEQFF
>TRBJ1-3|TRBV5-6|once|-
TGTGCCAGCACGACCGGGTATAGCTCTGGAAACACCATATATTTT
CASTTGYSSGNTIYF
>TRBJ1-3|TRBV18|-|-
TGTGCCAGCTCACCACAGACCAGGCAAGGAAACACCATATATTTT
CASSPQTRQGNTIYF
>TRBJ1-1|TRBV19|-|-
TGTGCCAGTAAGGGGGAGACGAACACTGAAGCTTTCTTT
CASKGETNTEAFF
>TRBJ1-4|TRBV19|-|-
TGTGCCAGTGGGCGGGCGGATGCAACTAATGAAAAACTGTTTTTT
CASGRADATNEKLFF
>TRBJ2-1|TRBV6-4|once|TRBD2
TGTGCCAGCAGTAGCGGGAAAGACTACAATGAGCAGTTCTTC
CASSSGKDYNEQFF
>TRBJ1-2|TRBV6-1|-|-
TGTGCCAGCAGTGAAGACATCTATGGCTACACCTTC
CASSEDIYGYTF
>TRBJ2-5|TRBV20-1|-|TRBD1
TGCAGTGCTGACAGGGAAGAGACCCAGTACTTC
CSADREETQYF
>TRBJ1-5|TRBV6-5|-|-
TGTGCCAGCGACACTTATAGCAATCAGCCCCAGCATTTT
CASDTYSNQPQHF
>TRBJ1-5|TRBV27|-|TRBD1
TGTGCCAGCAGAAGGACAGGGGTTGAGCCCCAGCATTTT
CASRRTGVEPQHF
>TRBJ1-6|TRBV6-5|few|TRBD1
TGTGCCAGCAGTTACTCGAGGGACAGGCTAAATTCACCCCTCCACTTT
CASSYSRDRLNSPLHF
>TRBJ2-6|TRBV29-1|-|TRBD1
TGCAGCGTTGCAGGGGGAACAGGCCTCTCTGGGGCCAACGTCCTGACTTTC
CSVAGGTGLSGANVLTF
>TRBJ1-5|TRBV10-3|few|-
TGTGCCATCAGTGGGGGGCCAATTGTTGCTCAGCCCCAGCATTTT
CAISGGPIVAQPQHF
>TRBJ1-1|TRBV11-2|-|-
TGTGCCAGCAGCTTAGTGTCCAGGGGAGGGACTGAAGCTTTCTTT
CASSLVSRGGTEAFF
>TRBJ1-2|TRBV7-8|-|TRBD1
TGTGCCAGCAGCCTAAGGGACAGGGTATCTTCTGGCTATGGCTACACCTTC
CASSLRDRVSSGYGYTF
>TRBJ1-3|TRBV4-3|medium-sized|TRBD1
TGCGCCAGCAGCCAAGGTGTGGGAACAGGGGGCCGGGGCTCTGGAAACACCATATATTTT
CASSQGVGTGGRGSGNTIYF
>TRBJ2-5|TRBV7-2|-|-
TGTGCCAGCAGCTTATCCCGGTGGGGGGGCCCTGAGACCCAGTACTTC
CASSLSRWGGPETQYF
>TRBJ1-6|TRBV5-1|-|TRBD1
TGCGCCAGCAGGTCGGGACAGGGGGATTCACCCCTCCACTTT
CASRSGQGDSPLHF
>TRBJ2-5|TRBV14|-|-
TGTGCCAGCAGCCAAGGGGCCAACCAAGAGACCCAGTACTTC
CASSQGANQETQYF
>TRBJ1-4|TRBV5-1|-|TRBD1
TGCGCCAGCAGCTCGGGACAGGGAGGTGAAAAACTGTTTTTT
CASSSGQGGEKLFF
>TRBJ2-2|TRBV19|-|-
TGTGCCAGTAGAGGAGAGGGAGGCACCGGGGAGCTGTTTTTT
CASRGEGGTGELFF
>TRBJ1-1|TRBV7-6|-|-
TGTGCCAGCAGCCTAAACAGGGACACTGAAGCTTTCTTT
CASSLNRDTEAFF
>TRBJ1-3|TRBV9|-|-
TGTGCCAGCAGCGTAGCAGGGGCTGGAAACACCATATATTTT
CASSVAGAGNTIYF
>TRBJ2-2|TRBV9|-|TRBD1
TGTGCCAGCAGCCCGACAGGGGGCGGGGAGCTGTTTTTT
CASSPTGGGELFF